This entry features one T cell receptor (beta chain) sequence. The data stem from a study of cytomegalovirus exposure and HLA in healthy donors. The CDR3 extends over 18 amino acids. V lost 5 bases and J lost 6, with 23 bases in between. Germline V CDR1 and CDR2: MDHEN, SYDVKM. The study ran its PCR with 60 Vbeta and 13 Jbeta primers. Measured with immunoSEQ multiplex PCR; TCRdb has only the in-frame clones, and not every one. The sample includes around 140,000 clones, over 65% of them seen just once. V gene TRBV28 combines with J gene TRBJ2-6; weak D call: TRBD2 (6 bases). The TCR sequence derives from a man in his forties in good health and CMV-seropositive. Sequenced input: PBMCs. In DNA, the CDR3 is TGTGCCAGCAGTATAGGCCCAAGCGGGTCTCTGAAGGCCAACGTCCTGACTTTC. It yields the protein CASSIGPSGSLKANVLTF.